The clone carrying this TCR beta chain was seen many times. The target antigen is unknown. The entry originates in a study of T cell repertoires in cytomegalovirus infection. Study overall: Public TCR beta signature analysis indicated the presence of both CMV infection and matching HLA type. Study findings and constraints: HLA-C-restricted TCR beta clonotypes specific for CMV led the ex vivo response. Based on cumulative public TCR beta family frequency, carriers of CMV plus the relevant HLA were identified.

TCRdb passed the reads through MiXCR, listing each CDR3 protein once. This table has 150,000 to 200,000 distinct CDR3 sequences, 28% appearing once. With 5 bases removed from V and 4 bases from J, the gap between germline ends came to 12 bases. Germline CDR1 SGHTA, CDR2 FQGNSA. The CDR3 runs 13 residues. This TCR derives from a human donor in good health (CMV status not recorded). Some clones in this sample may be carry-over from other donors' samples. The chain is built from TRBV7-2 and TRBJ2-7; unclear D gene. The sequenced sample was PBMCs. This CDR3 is CASSPSPGYEQYF. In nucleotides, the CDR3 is TGTGCCAGCAGCCCTTCCCCTGGATACGAGCAGTACTTC.